This T cell receptor (beta chain) was sequenced for a study of T cell repertoires in cytomegalovirus infection. Study-wide context: CMV infection together with matching HLA type was indicated by public TCR beta signatures. General study findings and limits: Predominance within the ex vivo response was attributable to HLA-C-restricted CMV-specific TCR beta clonotypes. Using cumulative public TCR beta family frequency, the authors identified those who carried CMV together with the relevant HLA.

The V gene's germline CDR1 is DFQATT and CDR2 SNEGSKA (reference sequence). The V and J ends lost 6 bases and 4 bases respectively, with 9 bases between them. The CDR3 totals 11 residues. TCRdb passed the reads through MiXCR, listing each CDR3 protein once. Altogether roughly 640,000 distinct CDR3 sequences are present, more than 20% being singletons, with the ten largest covering less than 9.5%. This clonotype was counted a few times. Antigen: not known. Sequenced: CD8+ T cells from PBMCs. V and J are TRBV20-1 and TRBJ1-2; D gene ambiguous. The TCR sequence derives from a human donor in good health (CMV status not recorded). Some clones in this sample may be carry-over from other donors' samples. This CDR3 is CSARSPYGYTF. The CDR3 DNA follows: TGCAGTGCCCGAAGCCCCTATGGCTACACCTTC.